Presented here are 18 T cell receptor beta chains from one specimen sequenced in a study of T cells after yellow fever vaccination. TCRdb processed the 5' RACE reads anew with MiXCR; each CDR3 protein has one entry. The table has about 340,000 distinct CDR3 sequences, 8.7% seen once. Material: PBMCs, obtained on the day of the first yellow fever vaccination. These receptors came from a man aged 18-30 years who received the YFV17D yellow fever vaccine.

At least ten counts were recorded for this clonotype. The rearrangement links TRBV5-1 to TRBJ2-7; tentative D call: TRBD1 (5 bases). The CDR3 is 13 amino acids. Trimming shortened V by 7 bases and J by 3 bases, and 14 bases separated the two germline ends. Germline V gene data show CDR1 as SGHRS and CDR2 as YFSETQ. The CDR3 DNA follows: TGCGCCAGCGGGCTGGAAAGGGGCTACGAGCAGTACTTC. This encodes CASGLERGYEQYF.

This clonotype has only a few counts. The chain employs TRBV5-5 and TRBJ2-2; no clear D. With 5 bases removed from V and 2 bases from J, the gap between germline ends came to 16 bases. CDR1 SGHKS and CDR2 YYEKEE come from the germline V gene (reference sequence). The CDR3 is 16 residues long. The CDR3, as DNA: TGTGCCAGCAGTGAGCCTGGACGGAGAAACACCGGGGAGCTGTTTTTT. This translates into CASSEPGRRNTGELFF.

This clonotype was found many times. This chain links TRBV5-1 with TRBJ1-2, with D maybe TRBD1 (5 bases). CDR3 size: 14 residues. CDR1 and CDR2 from the germline V gene are SGHRS and YFSETQ. Trimming pared 4 bases from V and 8 bases from J, leaving 18 bases between. The DNA of the CDR3 is TGCGCCAGCAGCCGGGGGATCCGAAGTGGGGGCTACACCTTC. Encoded protein: CASSRGIRSGGYTF.

This clonotype came up a few times. The gene calls are TRBV7-3 and TRBJ1-1, with 9 nucleotides matching TRBD1. Germline CDR1 reads SGHTA; CDR2 reads FQGTGA. The CDR3 runs to 13 residues. Unmatched junction bases numbered 1, after V lost 1 base and J lost 7 bases. In DNA, the CDR3 is TGTGCCAGCAGCTTAAGGGGACAGGGTGAAGCTTTCTTT. Its protein is CASSLRGQGEAFF.

This clonotype was recorded a few times. This chain links TRBV6-5 with TRBJ2-1; a possible D gene is TRBD1 (5 bases). The CDR3 is 14 residues long. CDR1 is MNHEY and CDR2 is SVGAGI in the germline V gene. V was cut by 2 bases and J by 4 bases, with 9 bases left in between. This CDR3 is CASSYRGWYNEQFF. As DNA, the CDR3 is TGTGCCAGCAGTTACAGGGGATGGTACAATGAGCAGTTCTTC.

This clonotype was seen more than once but under ten times. CDR3 DNA sequence: TGCAGCGTTCGTGATGAAAAACTGTTTTTT. It is translated as CSVRDEKLFF. The V call is TRBV29-1, the J call TRBJ1-4; D is undetermined. From germline, CDR1 is SQVTM and CDR2 ANQGSEA. V lost 5 bases and J 6 bases, leaving 4 bases between the germline ends. The CDR3 covers 10 residues.

This clonotype was counted ten times or more. V usage is TRBV18 and J usage is TRBJ1-4; D call uncertain. V gave up 4 bases and J gave up 5 bases, with 11 bases separating them. Germline CDR1 reads KGHSH; CDR2 reads LQKENI. This CDR3 is built from 14 residues. DNA of the CDR3: TGTGCCAGCTCACGGCGGAGAGAAAATGAAAAACTGTTTTTT. This encodes CASSRRRENEKLFF.

This clonotype was counted a few times. The rearrangement joins TRBV18 to TRBJ2-7, with D possibly being TRBD1 (6 bases). The CDR3 has 16 amino acids. Looked up from germline, CDR1 is KGHSH and CDR2 is LQKENI. Trimming took off 5 bases at V and 4 bases at J, with 21 bases between the two ends. This CDR3 reads CASSSSTGLGSYEQYV. CDR3 nucleotides: TGTGCCAGCTCATCATCGACAGGCCTGGGTTCATACGAGCAGTACGTC.

This clonotype was seen a handful of times. This chain joins TRBV19 and TRBJ1-1; D ambiguous. The CDR3 loop spans 15 amino acids. The germline gives CDR1 LNHDA, CDR2 SQIVND (reference sequence). The V end lost 2 bases, the J end lost 11 bases, and 21 bases lay between the germline ends. The CDR3 coding sequence is TGTGCCAGTAGTATACGGGTACAAGTCAGAGCGGAGGCTTTCTTT. It codes for CASSIRVQVRAEAFF.

The chain uses TRBV4-1 and TRBJ2-5; the match to TRBD1 covers 7 bases. V shed 5 bases, J shed 4 bases, and the junction held 13 bases outside the gene matches. The CDR3 has 16 residues. Per the germline V gene, CDR1 is MGHRA and CDR2 is YSYEKL. The CDR3 protein is CASSYIGTGDGETQYF. As DNA, the CDR3 is TGCGCCAGCAGCTATATAGGAACAGGGGATGGAGAGACCCAGTACTTC.

The genes are TRBV27 and TRBJ2-3; 12 bases match TRBD1. The germline V gene has CDR1 MNHEY and CDR2 SMNVEV (reference sequence). With V trimmed by 7 bases and J by 2 bases, 4 bases remained unmatched. CDR3 length: 15 residues. This CDR3 is CASIGTGGYTDTQYF. DNA of the CDR3: TGTGCCAGCATAGGGACAGGGGGCTACACAGATACGCAGTATTTT.

There are a few counts of this clonotype. This rearrangement joins TRBV3-1 to TRBJ2-5; a weak D match, TRBD2 (5 bases). The germline V and J ends were trimmed by 4 bases and 8 bases, with 11 bases remaining between them. The germline V gene encodes CDR1 LGHDT and CDR2 YNNKEL (reference sequence). CDR3 length: 12 residues. The chain's CDR3 is CASSRADLTQYF. CDR3 nucleotide sequence: TGTGCCAGCAGCCGAGCGGATTTAACCCAGTACTTC.

V gene TRBV20-1 combines with J gene TRBJ1-1; perhaps TRBD1 as D (5 bases). V was clipped by 3 bases and J by 1 base, with 12 bases between them. The germline CDR1 and CDR2 sequences are DFQATT and SNEGSKA (reference sequence). This CDR3 is built from 14 residues. The CDR3 DNA sequence: TGCAGTGCTAGGATCGGGACTAGGAACACTGAAGCTTTCTTT. It encodes CSARIGTRNTEAFF.

V gene TRBV5-1 combines with J gene TRBJ2-7, with unresolved D. The CDR3 consists of 13 residues. Trimming stripped 1 base from V and 7 bases from J, with 12 bases between. CDR1 is SGHRS, CDR2 YFSETQ, per germline. CDR3 nucleotide sequence: TGCGCCAGCAGCTTGATCGGGTCGAGGGAGCAGTACTTC. This gives the protein CASSLIGSREQYF.

This clonotype occurred a few times. This chain uses TRBV20-1 with TRBJ1-1; TRBD1 is a possible D gene (5 bases). The ends were cut back, 0 bases at V and 6 bases at J, with 14 bases in the middle. The length of the CDR3 is 14 residues. Germline V lookup: CDR1 DFQATT, CDR2 SNEGSKA (reference sequence). This CDR3 reads CSARDLSGRAEAFF. DNA of the CDR3: TGCAGTGCTAGAGATTTGTCGGGGCGTGCTGAAGCTTTCTTT.

This clonotype has a handful of counts. V usage is TRBV25-1 and J usage is TRBJ1-3; D not resolved. Germline CDR1 MGHDK, CDR2 SYGVNS. V shed 3 bases and J shed 2 bases, with 8 bases lying between them. CDR3 length: 14 residues. The CDR3: CASSEPGPGNTIYF. DNA for the CDR3: TGTGCCAGCAGTGAGCCGGGCCCTGGAAACACCATATATTTT.

The genes are TRBV5-4 and TRBJ2-7; TRBD1 matches 7 bases. Germline V lookup: CDR1 SGHNT, CDR2 YYREEE (reference sequence). The V and J ends lost 3 bases and 6 bases, in that order; junction bases with no gene match: 6. The CDR3 is 13 amino acids. This CDR3 reads CASSSDDRVEQYV. CDR3 DNA: TGTGCCAGCAGCTCCGACGACAGGGTCGAGCAGTACGTC.

This chain links TRBV19 with TRBJ1-2; 8 nucleotides line up with TRBD1. The V segment lost 4 bases and the J segment 4 bases; nucleotides outside the gene matches: 8. CDR1 LNHDA and CDR2 SQIVND come from the germline V gene (reference sequence). The CDR3 covers 15 residues. CDR3 region: CASSRGQGLSYGYTF. CDR3 sequence (DNA): TGTGCCAGTAGTAGAGGACAGGGACTCTCCTATGGCTACACCTTC.